The rows below give T cell receptor beta chains drawn from one sample of a study of T-cell memory formation after mild COVID-19. TCRdb re-called the 5' RACE reads with MiXCR, one entry per CDR3 protein. This table has under 300,000 distinct CDR3 sequences, over 7% appearing once. Material for sequencing was PBMCs or a T cell subset sorted from them (not recorded which). These TCRs come from a man between 18 and 29 years old who had mild COVID-19 (a few samples of this study predate the infection). Cell type and time point are not known. Both conserved end residues are part of each CDR3. A D gene is named only where the DNA matches it firmly. Part of the rows lack a size; the others show once, few, many or a class for expanded clones.

D	V	J	size	DNA	CDR3
TRBD1	TRBV4-3	TRBJ2-1	many	TGCGCCAGCAGCCAAGGGGCAGGGGGCGGTGAGCAGTTCTTC	CASSQGAGGGEQFF
TRBD1	TRBV5-1	TRBJ2-3	many	TGCGCCAGCAGCCCGGGACAGGGGGCCGCAGATACGCAGTATTTT	CASSPGQGAADTQYF
.	TRBV7-3	TRBJ2-2	.	TGTGCCAGCAGCTTAACCCGGGCAGGGTCCCAGCTAGGGGAGCTGTTTTTT	CASSLTRAGSQLGELFF
.	TRBV5-4	TRBJ2-3	.	TGTGCCAGCACCACCGTGGGCACAGATACGCAGTATTTT	CASTTVGTDTQYF
.	TRBV12-3/TRBV12-4	TRBJ2-1	few	TGTGCCACCTCCCCGAAGCCATACAATGAGCAGTTCTTC	CATSPKPYNEQFF
.	TRBV21-1	TRBJ1-5	.	TGTGCCAGCCCAACGGGGGGGTATCAGCCCCAGCATTTT	CASPTGGYQPQHF
.	TRBV4-3	TRBJ2-4	.	TGCGCCAGCAGCCCCCAAAACGGACTGGCTGGGGAGTACTTC	CASSPQNGLAGEYF
.	TRBV12-3/TRBV12-4	TRBJ2-2	.	TGTGCCAGCAGCCCCCCGGAGAGGGGCGCCGGGGAGCTGTTTTTT	CASSPPERGAGELFF
.	TRBV6-1	TRBJ2-1	.	TGTGCCAGCAGTGAATCCCCTCGGACAGAGTACAATGAGCAGTTCTTC	CASSESPRTEYNEQFF
TRBD1	TRBV7-9	TRBJ1-4	.	TGTGCCAGCAGGGCCGGGACAGAGAATGAAAAACTGTTTTTT	CASRAGTENEKLFF